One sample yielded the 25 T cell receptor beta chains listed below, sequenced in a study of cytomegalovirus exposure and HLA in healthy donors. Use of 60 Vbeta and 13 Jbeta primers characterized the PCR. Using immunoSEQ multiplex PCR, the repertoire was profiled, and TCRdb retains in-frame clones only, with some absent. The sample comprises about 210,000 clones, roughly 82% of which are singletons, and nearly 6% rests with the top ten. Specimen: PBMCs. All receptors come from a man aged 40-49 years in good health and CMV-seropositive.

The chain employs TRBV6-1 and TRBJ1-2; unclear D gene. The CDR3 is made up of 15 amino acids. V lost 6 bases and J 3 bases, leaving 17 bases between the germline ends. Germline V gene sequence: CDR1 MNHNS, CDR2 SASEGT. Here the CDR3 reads CASRAQGVDYYGYTF. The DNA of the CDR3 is TGTGCCAGCAGGGCCCAAGGAGTCGACTACTATGGCTACACCTTC.

This CDR3 reads CASSPQGFSNQPQHF. As DNA, the CDR3 is TGTGCCAGCAGTCCTCAGGGCTTTAGCAATCAGCCCCAGCATTTT. The rearrangement links TRBV27 to TRBJ1-5; a weak D match, TRBD1 (5 bases). V was trimmed by 5 bases and J by 0 bases, leaving 11 bases between them. Germline V lookup: CDR1 MNHEY, CDR2 SMNVEV (reference sequence). This CDR3 spans 15 amino acids.

The CDR3 sequence is CASSEGGTSGNTIYF. CDR3 in DNA: TGCGCCAGCAGTGAGGGGGGCACATCTGGAAACACCATATATTTT. The chain uses TRBV10-1 and TRBJ1-3, with a tentative D call TRBD1 (6 bases). Trimming stripped 2 bases from V and 1 base from J, with 9 bases between. The CDR3 runs to 15 residues. In germline, CDR1 is WNHNN, CDR2 SYGVQD (reference sequence).

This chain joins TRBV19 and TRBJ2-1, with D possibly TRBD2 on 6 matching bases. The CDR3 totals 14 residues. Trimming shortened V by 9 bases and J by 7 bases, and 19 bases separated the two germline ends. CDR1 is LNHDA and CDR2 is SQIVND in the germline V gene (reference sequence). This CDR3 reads CASSFGGFANEQFF. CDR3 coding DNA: TGTGCCAGCTCCTTCGGGGGATTCGCAAATGAGCAGTTCTTC.

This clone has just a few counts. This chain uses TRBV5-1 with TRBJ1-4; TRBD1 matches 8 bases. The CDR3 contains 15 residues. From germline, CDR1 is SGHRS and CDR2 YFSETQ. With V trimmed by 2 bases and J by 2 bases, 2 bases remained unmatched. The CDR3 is CASSFNRGTNEKLFF. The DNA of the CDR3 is TGCGCCAGCAGCTTTAACAGGGGGACTAATGAAAAACTGTTTTTT.

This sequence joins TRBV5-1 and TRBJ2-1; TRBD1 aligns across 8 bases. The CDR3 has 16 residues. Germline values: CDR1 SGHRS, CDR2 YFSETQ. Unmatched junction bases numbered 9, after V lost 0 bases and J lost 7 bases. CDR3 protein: CASSLAAQGALNEQFF. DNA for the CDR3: TGCGCCAGCAGCTTGGCCGCGCAGGGGGCGCTTAATGAGCAGTTCTTC.

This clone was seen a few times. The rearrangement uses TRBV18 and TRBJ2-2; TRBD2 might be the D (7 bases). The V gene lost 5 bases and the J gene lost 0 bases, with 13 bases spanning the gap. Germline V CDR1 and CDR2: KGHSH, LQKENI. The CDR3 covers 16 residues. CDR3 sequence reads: CASSGRGPANTGELFF. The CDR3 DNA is TGTGCCAGCTCAGGGCGGGGGCCTGCGAACACCGGGGAGCTGTTTTTT.

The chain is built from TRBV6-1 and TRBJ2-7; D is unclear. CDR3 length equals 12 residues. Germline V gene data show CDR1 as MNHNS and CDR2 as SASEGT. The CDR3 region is CASSDLLAPGSV. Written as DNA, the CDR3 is TGTGCCAGCAGTGACCTGTTGGCCCCGGGTAGCGTC.

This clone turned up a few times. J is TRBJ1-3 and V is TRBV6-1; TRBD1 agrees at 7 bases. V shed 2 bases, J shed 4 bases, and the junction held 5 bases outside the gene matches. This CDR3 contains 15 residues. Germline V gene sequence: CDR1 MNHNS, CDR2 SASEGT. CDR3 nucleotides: TGTGCCAGCAGTGAACCGAGGGGGCACGGAAACACCATATATTTT. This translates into CASSEPRGHGNTIYF.

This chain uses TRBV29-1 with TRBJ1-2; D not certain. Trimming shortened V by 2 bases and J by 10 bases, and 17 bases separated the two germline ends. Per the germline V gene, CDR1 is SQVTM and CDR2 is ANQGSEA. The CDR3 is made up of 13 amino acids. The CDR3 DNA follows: TGCAGCGTTGAAAGGCAGGAGGACTTGGACTACACCTTC. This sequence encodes CSVERQEDLDYTF.

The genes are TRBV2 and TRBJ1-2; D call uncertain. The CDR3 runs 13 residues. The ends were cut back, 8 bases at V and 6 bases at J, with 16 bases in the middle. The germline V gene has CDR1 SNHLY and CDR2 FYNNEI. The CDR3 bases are TGTGCCAGCTTGACCAGAGGGCAGGATGGCTACACCTTC. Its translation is CASLTRGQDGYTF. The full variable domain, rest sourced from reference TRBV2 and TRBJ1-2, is EPEVTQTPSHQVTQMGQEVILRCVPISNHLYFYWYRQILGQKVEFLVSFYNNEISEKSEIFDDQFSVERPDGSNFTLKIRSTKLEDSAMYFCASLTRGQDGYTFGSGTRLTVV.

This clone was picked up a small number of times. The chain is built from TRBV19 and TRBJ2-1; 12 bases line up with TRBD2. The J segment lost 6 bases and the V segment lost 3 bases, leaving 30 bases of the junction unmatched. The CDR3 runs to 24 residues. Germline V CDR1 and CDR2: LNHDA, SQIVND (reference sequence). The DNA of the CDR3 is TGTGCCAGTAGTATTACTGGACCGACTAGCGGGAGATTATTTTTCCGGGACGTAATCAATGAGCAGTTCTTC. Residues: CASSITGPTSGRLFFRDVINEQFF.

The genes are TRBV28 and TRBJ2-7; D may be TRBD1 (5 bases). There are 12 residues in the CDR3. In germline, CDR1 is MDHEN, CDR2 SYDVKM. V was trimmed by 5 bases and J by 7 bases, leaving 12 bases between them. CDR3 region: CASSQGPKEQYF. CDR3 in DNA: TGTGCCAGCAGTCAGGGCCCCAAGGAGCAGTACTTC.

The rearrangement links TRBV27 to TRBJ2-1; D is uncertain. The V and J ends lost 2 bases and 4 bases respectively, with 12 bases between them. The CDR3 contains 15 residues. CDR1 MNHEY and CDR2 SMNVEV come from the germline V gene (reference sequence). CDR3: CASSLLGRLYNEQFF. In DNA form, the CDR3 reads TGTGCCAGCAGTTTACTGGGTCGACTTTACAATGAGCAGTTCTTC.

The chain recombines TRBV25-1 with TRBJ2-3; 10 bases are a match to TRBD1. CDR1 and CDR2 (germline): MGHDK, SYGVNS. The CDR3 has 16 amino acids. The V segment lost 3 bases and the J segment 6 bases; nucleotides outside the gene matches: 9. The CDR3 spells CASSDRPGTGADTQYF. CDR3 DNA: TGTGCCAGCAGTGATCGTCCCGGGACAGGGGCGGATACGCAGTATTTT.

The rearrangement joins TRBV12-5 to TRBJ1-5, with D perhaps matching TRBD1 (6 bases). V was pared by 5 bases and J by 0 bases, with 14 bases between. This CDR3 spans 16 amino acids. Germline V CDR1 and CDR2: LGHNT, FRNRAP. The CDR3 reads CASGSGQSYSNQPQHF. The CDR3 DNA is TGTGCTAGTGGTAGTGGACAGTCATATAGCAATCAGCCCCAGCATTTT.

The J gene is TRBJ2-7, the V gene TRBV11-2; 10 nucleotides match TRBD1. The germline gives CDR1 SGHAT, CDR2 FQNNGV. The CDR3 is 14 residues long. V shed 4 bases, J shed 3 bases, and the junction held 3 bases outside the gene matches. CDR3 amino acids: CASSYGQGVYEQYF. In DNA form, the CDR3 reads TGTGCCAGCAGCTACGGACAGGGGGTCTACGAGCAGTACTTC.

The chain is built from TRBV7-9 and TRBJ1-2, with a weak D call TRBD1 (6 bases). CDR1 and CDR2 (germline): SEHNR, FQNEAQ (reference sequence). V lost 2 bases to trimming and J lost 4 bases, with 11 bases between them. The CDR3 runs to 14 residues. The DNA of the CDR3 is TGTGCCAGCAGCTTAACAGGACAGCTCTATGGCTACACCTTC. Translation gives CASSLTGQLYGYTF.

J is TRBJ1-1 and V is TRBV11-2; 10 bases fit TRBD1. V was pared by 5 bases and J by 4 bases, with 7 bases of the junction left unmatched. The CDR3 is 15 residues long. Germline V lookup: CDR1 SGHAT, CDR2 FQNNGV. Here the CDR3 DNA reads TGTGCCAGCAGCGGGACAGGGGTCTTGGGCACTGAAGCTTTCTTT. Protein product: CASSGTGVLGTEAFF.

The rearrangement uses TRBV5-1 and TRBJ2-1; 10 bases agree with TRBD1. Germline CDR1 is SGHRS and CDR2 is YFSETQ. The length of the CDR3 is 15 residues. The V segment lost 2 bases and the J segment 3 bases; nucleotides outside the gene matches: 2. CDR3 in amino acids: CASSFGTGVYNEQFF. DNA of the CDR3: TGCGCCAGCAGCTTTGGGACAGGGGTCTACAATGAGCAGTTCTTC.

The CDR3: CASSLAAGQNTEAFF. In DNA form, the CDR3 reads TGTGCCAGCAGCTTAGCGGCAGGGCAGAACACTGAAGCTTTCTTT. This sequence joins TRBV7-9 and TRBJ1-1, with D perhaps TRBD1 (5 bases). This CDR3 region has 15 residues. The V end was cut by 0 bases, the J end by 1 base, with 9 bases between. CDR1 is SEHNR, CDR2 FQNEAQ, per germline (reference sequence). Using reference TRBV7-9 and TRBJ1-1 for the parts outside the CDR3, the full variable domain is DTGVSQNPRHKITKRGQNVTFRCDPISEHNRLYWYRQTLGQGPEFLTYFQNEAQLEKSRLLSDRFSAERPKGSFSTLEIQRTEQGDSAMYLCASSLAAGQNTEAFFGQGTRLTVV.

The CDR3 sequence is CASSDTTGVGKKQFF. Written as DNA, the CDR3 is TGTGCCAGCAGTGATACAACAGGGGTAGGCAAAAAGCAGTTCTTC. The J gene is TRBJ2-1, the V gene TRBV2; 7 nucleotides line up with TRBD1. The V segment lost 3 bases and the J segment 11 bases; nucleotides outside the gene matches: 13. The CDR3 is 15 amino acids. From germline, CDR1 is SNHLY and CDR2 FYNNEI.

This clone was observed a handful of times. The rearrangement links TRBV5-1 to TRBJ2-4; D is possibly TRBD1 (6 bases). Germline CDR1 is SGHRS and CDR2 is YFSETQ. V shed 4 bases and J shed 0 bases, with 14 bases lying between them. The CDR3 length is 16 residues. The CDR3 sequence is CASSPVDSLAKNIQYF. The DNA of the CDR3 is TGCGCCAGCAGCCCCGTGGACAGTTTAGCCAAAAACATTCAGTACTTC.

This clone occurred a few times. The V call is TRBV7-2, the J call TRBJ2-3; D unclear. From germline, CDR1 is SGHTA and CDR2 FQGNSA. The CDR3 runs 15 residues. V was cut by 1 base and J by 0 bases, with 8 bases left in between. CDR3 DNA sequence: TGTGCCAGCAGCTTAGTCGACTTGAGCACAGATACGCAGTATTTT. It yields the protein CASSLVDLSTDTQYF.

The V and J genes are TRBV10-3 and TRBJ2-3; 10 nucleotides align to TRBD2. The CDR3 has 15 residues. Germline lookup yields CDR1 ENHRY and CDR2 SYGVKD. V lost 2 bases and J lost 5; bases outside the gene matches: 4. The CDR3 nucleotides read TGTGCCATCAGTGAGGCTAGCGGGAGACAAGATACGCAGTATTTT. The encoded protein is CAISEASGRQDTQYF.